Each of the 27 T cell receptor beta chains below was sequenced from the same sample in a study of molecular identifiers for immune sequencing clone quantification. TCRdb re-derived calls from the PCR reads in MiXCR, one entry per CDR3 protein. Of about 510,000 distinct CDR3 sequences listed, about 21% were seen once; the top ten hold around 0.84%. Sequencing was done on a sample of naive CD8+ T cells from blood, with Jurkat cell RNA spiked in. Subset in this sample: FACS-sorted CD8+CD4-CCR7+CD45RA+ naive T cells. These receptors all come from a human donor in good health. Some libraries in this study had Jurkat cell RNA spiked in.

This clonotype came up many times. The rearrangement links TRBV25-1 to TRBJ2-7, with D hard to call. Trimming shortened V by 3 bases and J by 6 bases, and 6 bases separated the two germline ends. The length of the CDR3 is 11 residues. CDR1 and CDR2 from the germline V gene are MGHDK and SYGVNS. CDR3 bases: TGTGCCAGCAGTGAGATCCTCGAGCAGTACTTC. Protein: CASSEILEQYF.

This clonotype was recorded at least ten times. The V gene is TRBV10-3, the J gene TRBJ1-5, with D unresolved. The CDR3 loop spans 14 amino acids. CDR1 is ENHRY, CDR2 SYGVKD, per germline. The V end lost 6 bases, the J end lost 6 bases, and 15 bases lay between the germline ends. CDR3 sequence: CAIRGGEMGQPQHF. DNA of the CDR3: TGTGCCATCAGGGGCGGCGAGATGGGTCAGCCCCAGCATTTT.

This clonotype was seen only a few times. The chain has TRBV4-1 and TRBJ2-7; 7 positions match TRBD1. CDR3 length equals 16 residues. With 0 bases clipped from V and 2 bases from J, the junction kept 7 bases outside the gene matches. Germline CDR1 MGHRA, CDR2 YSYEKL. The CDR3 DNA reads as TGCGCCAGCAGCCAAGATCACTGGGACAGCGCCTACGAGCAGTACTTC. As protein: CASSQDHWDSAYEQYF.

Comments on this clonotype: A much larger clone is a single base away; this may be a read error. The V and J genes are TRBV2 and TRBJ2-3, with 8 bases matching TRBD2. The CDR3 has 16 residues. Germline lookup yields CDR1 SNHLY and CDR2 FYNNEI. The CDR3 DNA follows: TGTGCCAGCAGCCACTCTTTGCGGGAGGCACTAGATACGCGGTATTTT. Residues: CASSHSLREALDTRYF.

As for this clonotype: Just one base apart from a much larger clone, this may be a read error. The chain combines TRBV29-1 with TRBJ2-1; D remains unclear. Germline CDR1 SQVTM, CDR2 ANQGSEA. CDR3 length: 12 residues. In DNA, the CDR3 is TGCAGCGCCTCCCACTGGTCCAATGAGCAGCTCTTC. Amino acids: CSASHWSNEQLF.

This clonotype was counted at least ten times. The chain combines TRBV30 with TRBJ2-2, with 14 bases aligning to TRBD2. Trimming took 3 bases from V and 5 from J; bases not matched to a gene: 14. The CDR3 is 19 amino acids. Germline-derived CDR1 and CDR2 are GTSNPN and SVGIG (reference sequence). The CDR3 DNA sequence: TGTGCCTGGAGCCTTAGCCGGACTAGCGGGAGGCGAGGAACCGGGGAGCTGTTTTTT. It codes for CAWSLSRTSGRRGTGELFF.

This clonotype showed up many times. The CDR3 sequence is CASSQTSYEQYF. In nucleotides, the CDR3 is TGTGCCAGCAGCCAGACTAGCTACGAGCAGTACTTC. The V gene is TRBV7-9, the J gene TRBJ2-7; D possibly corresponds to TRBD2 (6 bases). CDR1 and CDR2 from the germline V gene are SEHNR and FQNEAQ (reference sequence). The CDR3 runs 12 residues. Trimming pared 5 bases from V and 3 bases from J, leaving 8 bases between.

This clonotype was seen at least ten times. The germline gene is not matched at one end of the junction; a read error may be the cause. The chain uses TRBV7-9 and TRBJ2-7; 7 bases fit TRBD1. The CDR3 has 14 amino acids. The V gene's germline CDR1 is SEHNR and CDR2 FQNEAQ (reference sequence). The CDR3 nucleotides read TGCGCCAGCAGCTTGACAGGGACCACCTACGAGCAGTACTTC. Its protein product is CASSLTGTTYEQYF. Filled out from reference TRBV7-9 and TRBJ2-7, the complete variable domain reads DTGVSQNPRHKITKRGQNVTFRCDPISEHNRLYWYRQTLGQGPEFLTYFQNEAQLEKSRLLSDRFSAERPKGSFSTLEIQRTEQGDSAMYLCASSLTGTTYEQYFGPGTRLTVT.

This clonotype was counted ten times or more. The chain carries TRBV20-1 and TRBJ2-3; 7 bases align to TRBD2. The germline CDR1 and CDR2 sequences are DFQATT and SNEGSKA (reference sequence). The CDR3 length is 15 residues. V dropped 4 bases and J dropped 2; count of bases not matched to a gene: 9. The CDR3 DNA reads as TGCAGTGCTATCCCCCGGCTAGCGGACACAGATACGCAGTATTTT. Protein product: CSAIPRLADTDTQYF.

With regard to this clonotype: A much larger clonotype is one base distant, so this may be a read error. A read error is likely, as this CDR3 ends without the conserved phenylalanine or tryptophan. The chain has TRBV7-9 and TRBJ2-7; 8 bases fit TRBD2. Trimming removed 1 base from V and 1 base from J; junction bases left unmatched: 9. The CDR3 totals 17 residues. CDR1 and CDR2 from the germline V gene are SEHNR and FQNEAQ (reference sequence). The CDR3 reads CASSLVQRGPLSYEQYS. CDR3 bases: TGTGCCAGCAGCTTAGTCCAGCGGGGGCCTCTTTCCTACGAGCAGTACTCC.

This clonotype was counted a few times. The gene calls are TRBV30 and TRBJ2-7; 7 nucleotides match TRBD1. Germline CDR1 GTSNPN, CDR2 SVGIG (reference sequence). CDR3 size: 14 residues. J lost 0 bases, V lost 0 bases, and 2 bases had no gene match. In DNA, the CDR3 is TGTGCCTGGAGTGTTGGGACAGCCTCCTACGAGCAGTACTTC. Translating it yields CAWSVGTASYEQYF.

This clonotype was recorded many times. Here the CDR3 reads CAIPSRDTQYF. As DNA, the CDR3 is TGTGCCATCCCCTCTAGGGATACGCAGTATTTT. V and J are TRBV6-5 and TRBJ2-3; no clear D gene. CDR1 is MNHEY and CDR2 is SVGAGI in the germline V gene. The V end was cut by 10 bases, the J end by 6 bases, with 11 bases between. The CDR3 covers 11 residues.

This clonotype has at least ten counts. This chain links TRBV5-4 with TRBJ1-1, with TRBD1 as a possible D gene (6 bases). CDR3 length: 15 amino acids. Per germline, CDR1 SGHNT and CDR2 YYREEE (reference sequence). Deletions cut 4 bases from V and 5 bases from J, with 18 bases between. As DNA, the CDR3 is TGTGCCAGCAGCATGGAACAGGGAGGCTTAACTGAAGCTTTCTTT. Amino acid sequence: CASSMEQGGLTEAFF.

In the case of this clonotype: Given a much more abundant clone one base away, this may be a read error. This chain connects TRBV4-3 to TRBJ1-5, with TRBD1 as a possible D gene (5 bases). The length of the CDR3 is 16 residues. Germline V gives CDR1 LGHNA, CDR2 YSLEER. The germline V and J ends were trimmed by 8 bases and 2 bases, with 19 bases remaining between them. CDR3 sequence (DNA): TGCGCCAGCGCCCAAGAACACCGGGGCGGCAATCAGCCCCAGCATTTT. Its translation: CASAQEHRGGNQPQHF.

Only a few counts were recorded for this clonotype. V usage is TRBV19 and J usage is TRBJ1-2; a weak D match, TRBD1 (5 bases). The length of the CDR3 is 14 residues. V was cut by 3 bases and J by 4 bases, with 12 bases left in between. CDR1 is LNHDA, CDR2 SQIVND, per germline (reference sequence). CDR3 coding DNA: TGTGCCAGTAGTATTGACAGCTTTTTCTATGGCTACACCTTC. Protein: CASSIDSFFYGYTF.

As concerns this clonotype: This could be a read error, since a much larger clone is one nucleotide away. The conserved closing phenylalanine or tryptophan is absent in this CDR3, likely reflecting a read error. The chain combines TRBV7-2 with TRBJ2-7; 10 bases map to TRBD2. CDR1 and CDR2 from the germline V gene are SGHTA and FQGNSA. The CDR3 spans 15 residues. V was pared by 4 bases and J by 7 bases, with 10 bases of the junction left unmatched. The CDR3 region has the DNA TGTGCCAGCAGCTCCTTAGCGGGGGGTTTCTGGGAGCAGTACTCC. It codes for CASSSLAGGFWEQYS.

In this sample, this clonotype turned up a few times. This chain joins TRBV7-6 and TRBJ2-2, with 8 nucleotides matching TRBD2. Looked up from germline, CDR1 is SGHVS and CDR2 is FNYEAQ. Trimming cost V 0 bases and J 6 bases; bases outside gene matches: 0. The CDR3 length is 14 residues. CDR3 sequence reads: CASSLATSAGELFF. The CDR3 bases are TGTGCCAGCAGCTTAGCGACTAGCGCCGGGGAGCTGTTTTTT.

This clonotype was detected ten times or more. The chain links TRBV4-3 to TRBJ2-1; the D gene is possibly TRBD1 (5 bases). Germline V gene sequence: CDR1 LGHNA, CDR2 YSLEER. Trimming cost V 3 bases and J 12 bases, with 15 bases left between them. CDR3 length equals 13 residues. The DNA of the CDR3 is TGCGCCAGCAGCCAGAGACGCCAAGGGGTGCAGTTCTTC. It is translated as CASSQRRQGVQFF.

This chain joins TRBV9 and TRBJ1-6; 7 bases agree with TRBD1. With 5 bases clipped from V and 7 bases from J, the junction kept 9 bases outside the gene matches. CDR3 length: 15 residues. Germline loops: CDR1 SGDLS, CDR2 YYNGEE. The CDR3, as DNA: TGTGCCAGCAGTGGGGGACAGCGAATCAATTCACCCCTCCACTTT. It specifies CASSGGQRINSPLHF.

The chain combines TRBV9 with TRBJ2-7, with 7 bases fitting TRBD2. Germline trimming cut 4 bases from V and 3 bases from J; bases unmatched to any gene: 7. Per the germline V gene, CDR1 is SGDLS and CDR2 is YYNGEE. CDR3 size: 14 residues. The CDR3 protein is CASSLTSIGYEQYF. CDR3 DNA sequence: TGTGCCAGCAGCTTGACTAGCATCGGCTACGAGCAGTACTTC.

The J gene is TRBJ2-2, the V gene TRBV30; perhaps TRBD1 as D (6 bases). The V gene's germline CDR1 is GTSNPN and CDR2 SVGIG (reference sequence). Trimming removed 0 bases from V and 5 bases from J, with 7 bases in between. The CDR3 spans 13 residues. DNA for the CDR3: TGTGCCTGGAGTGTAGGGGGTACCGGGGAGCTGTTTTTT. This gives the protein CAWSVGGTGELFF.

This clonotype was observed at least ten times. This CDR3 reads CASSSGTISSTDTQYF. CDR3 DNA: TGTGCCAGCAGCTCCGGGACTATCTCTAGCACAGATACGCAGTATTTT. V gene TRBV7-9 combines with J gene TRBJ2-3; TRBD2 aligns across 7 bases. The CDR3 sequence is 16 residues long. Germline V gene sequence: CDR1 SEHNR, CDR2 FQNEAQ (reference sequence). The V segment lost 4 bases and the J segment 0 bases; nucleotides outside the gene matches: 7. The full variable domain, with the rest looked up from reference TRBV7-9 and TRBJ2-3, is DTGVSQNPRHKITKRGQNVTFRCDPISEHNRLYWYRQTLGQGPEFLTYFQNEAQLEKSRLLSDRFSAERPKGSFSTLEIQRTEQGDSAMYLCASSSGTISSTDTQYFGPGTRLTVL.

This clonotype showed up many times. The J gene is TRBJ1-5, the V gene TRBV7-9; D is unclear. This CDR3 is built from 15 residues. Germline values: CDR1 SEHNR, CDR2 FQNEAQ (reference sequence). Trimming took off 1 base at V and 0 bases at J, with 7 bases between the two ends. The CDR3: CASSLDGYSNQPQHF. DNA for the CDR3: TGTGCCAGCAGCTTAGACGGATATAGCAATCAGCCCCAGCATTTT.

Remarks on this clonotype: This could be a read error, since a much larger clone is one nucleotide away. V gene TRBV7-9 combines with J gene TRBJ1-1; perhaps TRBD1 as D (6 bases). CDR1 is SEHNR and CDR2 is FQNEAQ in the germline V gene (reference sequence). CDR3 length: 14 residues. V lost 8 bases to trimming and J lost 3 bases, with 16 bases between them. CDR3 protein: CASVATWGHTEAFF. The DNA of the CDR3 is TGTGCCAGCGTCGCTACCTGGGGGCACACTGAAGCTTTCTTT.

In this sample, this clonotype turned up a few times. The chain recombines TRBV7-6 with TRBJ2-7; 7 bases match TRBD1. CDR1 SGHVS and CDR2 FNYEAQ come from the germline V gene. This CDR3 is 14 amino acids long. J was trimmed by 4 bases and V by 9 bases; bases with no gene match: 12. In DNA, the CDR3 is TGTGCCAGTACACCTGAGACAGGGTCTTACGAGCAGTACTTC. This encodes CASTPETGSYEQYF.

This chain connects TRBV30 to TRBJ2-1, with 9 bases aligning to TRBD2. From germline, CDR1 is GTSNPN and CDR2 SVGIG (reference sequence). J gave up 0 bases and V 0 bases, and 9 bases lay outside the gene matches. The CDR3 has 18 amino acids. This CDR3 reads CAWSVLAGPPISYNEQFF. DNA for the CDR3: TGTGCCTGGAGTGTACTAGCGGGTCCTCCTATCTCCTACAATGAGCAGTTCTTC.

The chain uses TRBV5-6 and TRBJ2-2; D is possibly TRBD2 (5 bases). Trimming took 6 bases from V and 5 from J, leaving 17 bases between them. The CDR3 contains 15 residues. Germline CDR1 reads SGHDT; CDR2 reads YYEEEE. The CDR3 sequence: CASTVVAGGTGELFF. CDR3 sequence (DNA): TGTGCCAGCACGGTCGTAGCCGGCGGGACCGGGGAGCTGTTTTTT.